This T cell receptor beta chain was captured by sequencing in a study of radiation and T cells in renal cell carcinoma. Overall study results and limits: Pretreatment tumor biopsies were lacking, so baseline clonotypes are unknown.

Time point noted: blood 4 weeks post-SBRT, at nephrectomy. This sample's treatment: 15 Gy SBRT to primary tumor, nephrectomy 4 weeks later. Nephrectomy followed 15 Gy stereotactic body radiation by 4 weeks. Clear cell pathology was present in this patient's renal cell carcinoma. This clone appeared once. What it binds is not known. Sequencing used immunoSEQ multiplex PCR; TCRdb keeps in-frame clones, though not all of them. The sample has 130,000 to 150,000 clones; approximately 86% are singletons. The CDR3 extends over 13 amino acids. V lost 5 bases, J lost 5 bases, and 12 bases lay in between. Germline CDR1 and CDR2: SGHNT and YYREEE (reference sequence).

The sequencing here drew on blood, taken from a patient whose treatment included radiotherapy and nephrectomy. The sequence was collected from a woman between 45 and 60 years old with renal cell carcinoma. This rearrangement joins TRBV5-4 to TRBJ2-3; D might be TRBD1 (6 bases). CDR3 coding DNA: TGTGCCAGCAGGGAGCTACAGGGAGATACGCAGTATTTT. It yields the protein CASRELQGDTQYF.